These 30 T cell receptor beta chains were sequenced from one sample in a study of T cell responses to AZD1222 COVID-19 vaccine. Assay used: immunoSEQ multiplex PCR; TCRdb lists only in-frame clones, some missing. Seen here are more than 95,000 clones, just over 85% observed once, and the top ten hold around 8.7%. Source: peripheral blood, taken on day 0 of AZD1222 vaccination. Every receptor here comes from an adult in good health.

This clone was found a few times. V is TRBV28 and J is TRBJ2-7; the D is unclear. Germline lookup yields CDR1 MDHEN and CDR2 SYDVKM. The CDR3 runs to 15 residues. V was pared by 4 bases and J by 3 bases, with 16 bases between. The CDR3 here is CASSSYRQTFYEQYF. The CDR3 nucleotides are TGTGCCAGCAGTTCCTATCGGCAGACCTTCTACGAGCAGTACTTC.

The genes are TRBV30 and TRBJ1-1; D ambiguous. V shed 3 bases and J shed 1 base, with 9 bases lying between them. CDR1 and CDR2 from the germline V gene are GTSNPN and SVGIG (reference sequence). The CDR3 extends over 13 amino acids. CDR3 DNA sequence: TGTGCCTGGAGGCCATGGGGGAACACTGAAGCTTTCTTT. This gives the protein CAWRPWGNTEAFF.

The chain uses TRBV3-1 (or the pseudogene TRBV3-2) and TRBJ2-1; perhaps TRBD2 as D (5 bases). Trimming left V 2 bases short and J 6 bases short, with 14 bases between. The CDR3 runs 15 residues. CDR1 LGHDT and CDR2 YNNKEL come from the germline V gene (reference sequence). CDR3 nucleotide sequence: TGTGCCAGCAGCCAACCGGGGAGCCGGGGCAATGAGCAGTTCTTC. This translates into CASSQPGSRGNEQFF.

In its sample, this clone was seen a few times. The V call is TRBV7-9, the J call TRBJ2-7, with 7 positions matching TRBD1. The CDR3 sequence is 12 residues long. V trimming: 4 bases; J trimming: 11 bases; junction bases outside the gene matches: 8. CDR1 is SEHNR and CDR2 is FQNEAQ in the germline V gene (reference sequence). The CDR3 sequence: CASSSGTGVEYF. Written as DNA, the CDR3 is TGTGCCAGCAGCTCCGGTACAGGGGTGGAGTACTTC.

This sequence joins TRBV4-2 and TRBJ1-1; TRBD1 might be the D (5 bases). Per germline, CDR1 LGHNA and CDR2 YNFKEQ. CDR3 length equals 18 residues. V lost 0 bases, J lost 3 bases, and 20 bases lay in between. CDR3 in amino acids: CASSQDPGRVRWHTEAFF. CDR3 bases: TGTGCCAGCAGCCAAGATCCGGGCAGGGTGAGGTGGCACACTGAAGCTTTCTTT.

The genes are TRBV6-1 and TRBJ2-3; D is unresolved. The CDR3 contains 15 residues. Germline-derived CDR1 and CDR2 are MNHNS and SASEGT. The V end lost 0 bases, the J end lost 2 bases, and 9 bases lay between the germline ends. As DNA, the CDR3 is TGTGCCAGCAGTGAAGCGCTGGCGCTCACAGATACGCAGTATTTT. This translates into CASSEALALTDTQYF.

The chain couples TRBV21-1 to TRBJ2-7; the D call TRBD2 from the table was never checked on the DNA. TRBV21-1 is termed a pseudogene. CDR3 length: 19 residues. The CDR3 nucleotides are TGTGCCAGCAGCAAAAAAAGAGGGGCGGAGCGGGATAGGTCCTACGAGCAGTACTTC. Its translation: CASSKKRGAERDRSYEQYF.

The chain carries TRBV7-6 and TRBJ2-2, with 7 bases fitting TRBD1. Trimming took 2 bases from V and 0 from J; bases not matched to a gene: 3. The CDR3 length is 16 residues. Germline V lookup: CDR1 SGHVS, CDR2 FNYEAQ. In DNA, the CDR3 is TGTGCCAGCAGCTTAACAGGACAGGCGAACACCGGGGAGCTGTTTTTT. Its protein product is CASSLTGQANTGELFF.

J is TRBJ2-4 and V is TRBV2; D remains ambiguous. The CDR3 length is 15 residues. The germline V gene has CDR1 SNHLY and CDR2 FYNNEI. The V gene lost 3 bases and the J gene lost 0 bases, with 9 bases spanning the gap. CDR3 sequence: CASSEDGLAKNIQYF. The CDR3 DNA reads TGTGCCAGCAGTGAGGACGGCCTAGCCAAAAACATTCAGTACTTC. The full variable domain, completed using reference TRBV2 and TRBJ2-4, is EPEVTQTPSHQVTQMGQEVILRCVPISNHLYFYWYRQILGQKVEFLVSFYNNEISEKSEIFDDQFSVERPDGSNFTLKIRSTKLEDSAMYFCASSEDGLAKNIQYFGAGTRLSVL.

This clone was counted once. J is TRBJ2-3 and V is TRBV28; D ambiguous. The CDR3 spans 16 residues. V shed 3 bases and J shed 0 bases, with 13 bases lying between them. Germline CDR1 and CDR2: MDHEN and SYDVKM. In nucleotides, the CDR3 is TGTGCCAGCAGTTTGGGATGGTTATCTAGCACAGATACGCAGTATTTT. Protein: CASSLGWLSSTDTQYF.

The chain combines TRBV4-1 with TRBJ1-6; tentative D call: TRBD1 (6 bases). V lost 0 bases to trimming and J lost 4 bases, with 10 bases between them. CDR1 is MGHRA and CDR2 is YSYEKL in the germline V gene. The CDR3 extends over 16 amino acids. CDR3 in DNA: TGCGCCAGCAGCCAAGAACCGACAGGATATAATTCACCCCTCCACTTT. Translated: CASSQEPTGYNSPLHF.

V and J are TRBV11-3 and TRBJ2-5; 9 bases line up with TRBD2. Germline V lookup: CDR1 SGHNT, CDR2 YENEEA. There are 17 residues in the CDR3. V shed 1 base, J shed 4 bases, and the junction held 10 bases outside the gene matches. Here the CDR3 DNA reads TGTGCCAGCAGCTTAGGTAGCGGGAGTGGAGGCGCAGAGACCCAGTACTTC. Its protein is CASSLGSGSGGAETQYF.

The chain carries TRBV12-3 or TRBV12-4 and TRBJ2-1; D is unclear. This CDR3 has 12 amino acids. The V and J ends lost 5 bases and 6 bases respectively, with 8 bases between them. DNA for the CDR3: TGTGCCAGCAGTATTGGGCCCAATGAGCAGTTCTTC. It yields the protein CASSIGPNEQFF.

The rearrangement uses TRBV4-1 and TRBJ2-2; weak D call: TRBD1 (5 bases). CDR1 and CDR2 from the germline V gene are MGHRA and YSYEKL. This CDR3 comprises 15 residues. The V and J ends lost 0 bases and 10 bases respectively, with 15 bases between them. CDR3 sequence: CASSQEGQAATELFF. In DNA, the CDR3 is TGCGCCAGCAGCCAAGAGGGGCAGGCGGCGACGGAGCTGTTTTTT.

The rearrangement joins TRBV6-5 to TRBJ2-2; possibly TRBD1 for D (5 bases). V lost 7 bases to trimming and J lost 7 bases, with 19 bases between them. Germline CDR1 and CDR2: MNHEY and SVGAGI. The CDR3 sequence is 15 residues long. The CDR3 spells CASISRGRVDGELFF. The DNA for the CDR3 is TGTGCCAGCATCTCTAGGGGCAGGGTGGACGGGGAGCTGTTTTTT.

This chain uses TRBV27 with TRBJ1-2; a possible D gene is TRBD1 (6 bases). The CDR3 extends over 13 amino acids. Trimming removed 6 bases from V and 2 bases from J, with 10 bases in between. Germline V lookup: CDR1 MNHEY, CDR2 SMNVEV (reference sequence). The CDR3 loop reads CASSPQGNYGYTF. In DNA, the CDR3 is TGTGCCAGCAGCCCACAGGGAAACTATGGCTACACCTTC.

V gene TRBV30 combines with J gene TRBJ2-3; 14 bases map to TRBD2. There are 17 residues in the CDR3. Germline V lookup: CDR1 GTSNPN, CDR2 SVGIG (reference sequence). Trimming took 0 bases from V and 3 from J; bases not matched to a gene: 5. The CDR3 nucleotides read TGTGCCTGGAGTGTGGGATGGACTAGCGGGAGGACAGATACGCAGTATTTT. This sequence encodes CAWSVGWTSGRTDTQYF.

In its sample, this clone was seen once. The rearrangement links TRBV28 to TRBJ1-1; no clear D. The CDR3 has 14 residues. V lost 1 base, J lost 4 bases, and 10 bases lay in between. Per germline, CDR1 MDHEN and CDR2 SYDVKM. The CDR3 here is CASSLLRRSTEAFF. DNA for the CDR3: TGTGCCAGCAGTTTATTGAGGAGATCCACTGAAGCTTTCTTT.

The chain couples TRBV28 to TRBJ1-6; tentative D call: TRBD1 (5 bases). Germline V gives CDR1 MDHEN, CDR2 SYDVKM. The V and J ends lost 1 base and 7 bases respectively, with 11 bases between them. CDR3 size: 15 residues. CDR3 in amino acids: CASSLLGTANSPLHF. The DNA for the CDR3 is TGTGCCAGCAGTTTATTAGGGACGGCCAATTCACCCCTCCACTTT.

The chain combines TRBV7-9 with TRBJ1-1; possible D gene TRBD1, 5 bases. The CDR3 is 14 amino acids. Trimming pared 5 bases from V and 7 bases from J, leaving 17 bases between. CDR1 and CDR2 from the germline V gene are SEHNR and FQNEAQ (reference sequence). CDR3 residues: CASSLGTDWVEAFF. Here the CDR3 DNA reads TGTGCCAGCAGCCTTGGGACCGACTGGGTTGAAGCTTTCTTT.

V and J are TRBV9 and TRBJ2-3; D perhaps matches TRBD2 (6 bases). The CDR3 consists of 16 residues. Looked up from germline, CDR1 is SGDLS and CDR2 is YYNGEE. V lost 0 bases, J lost 8 bases, and 19 bases lay in between. Written as DNA, the CDR3 is TGTGCCAGCAGCGTAGCCGGGGTAGGAGGGCAAGGTACGCAGTATTTT. Translated: CASSVAGVGGQGTQYF.

This chain joins TRBV23-1 and TRBJ2-2; D might be TRBD1 or TRBD2, each matching 5 bases. TRBV23-1 is annotated as an ORF whose role is uncertain. The V gene lost 3 bases and the J gene lost 4 bases, with 12 bases spanning the gap. The CDR3 runs to 15 residues. The CDR3 loop reads CASSHPGPSTGELFF. The CDR3 DNA follows: TGCGCCAGCAGTCACCCGGGACCTAGCACCGGGGAGCTGTTTTTT.

The chain combines TRBV11-2 with TRBJ2-2; no clear D gene. Germline-derived CDR1 and CDR2 are SGHAT and FQNNGV. Trimming removed 2 bases from V and 1 base from J, with 14 bases in between. The CDR3 covers 17 residues. CDR3 sequence: CASSLFPDPMNTGELFF. The CDR3 nucleotides read TGTGCCAGCAGCTTATTTCCCGACCCTATGAACACCGGGGAGCTGTTTTTT.

The V gene is TRBV11-2, the J gene TRBJ1-4; D call uncertain. The CDR3 consists of 14 residues. V was shortened by 1 base and J by 5 bases, with 8 bases between the two germline ends. The germline gives CDR1 SGHAT, CDR2 FQNNGV. CDR3 sequence: CASSLARLNEKLFF. The CDR3 DNA sequence: TGTGCCAGCAGCTTAGCACGGCTGAATGAAAAACTGTTTTTT.

The genes are TRBV29-1 and TRBJ2-7; the D gene is possibly TRBD1 (5 bases). V lost 7 bases, J lost 2 bases, and 12 bases lay in between. Per germline, CDR1 SQVTM and CDR2 ANQGSEA. The CDR3 extends over 12 amino acids. CDR3 nucleotides: TGCAGCGCTGGACACTTCACCTACGAGCAGTACTTC. It is translated as CSAGHFTYEQYF.

This clone has only one observation. The chain recombines TRBV30 with TRBJ2-1, with 13 bases aligning to TRBD2. Germline V gene sequence: CDR1 GTSNPN, CDR2 SVGIG (reference sequence). This CDR3 contains 18 residues. Trimming took 4 bases from V and 0 from J; bases not matched to a gene: 9. CDR3 sequence reads: CAWILAGGPVDSYNEQFF. The CDR3, as DNA: TGTGCCTGGATACTAGCGGGAGGGCCCGTTGACTCCTACAATGAGCAGTTCTTC. Complete variable domain (other parts from reference TRBV30 and TRBJ2-1): SQTIHQWPATLVQPVGSPLSLECTVEGTSNPNLYWYRQAAGRGLQLLFYSVGIGQISSEVPQNLSASRPQDRQFILSSKKLLLSDSGFYLCAWILAGGPVDSYNEQFFGPGTRLTVL.

The J gene is TRBJ2-3, the V gene TRBV6-5; 7 bases align to TRBD1. Looked up from germline, CDR1 is MNHEY and CDR2 is SVGAGI. The CDR3 loop spans 13 amino acids. J was trimmed by 1 base and V by 7 bases; bases with no gene match: 2. The CDR3 sequence: CASTGQGTDTQYF. In DNA, the CDR3 is TGTGCCAGCACCGGACAGGGCACAGATACGCAGTATTTT.

The V gene is TRBV3-1 (or the pseudogene TRBV3-2), the J gene TRBJ1-1; 8 nucleotides match TRBD1. Losses at the gene ends were 2 bases for V and 5 bases for J; bases not matched to a gene: 19. Per germline, CDR1 LGHDT and CDR2 YNNKEL (reference sequence). There are 19 residues in the CDR3. CDR3: CASSQRGRDRSDPCTEAFF. As DNA, the CDR3 is TGTGCCAGCAGCCAACGGGGGAGGGACAGGTCGGATCCTTGTACTGAAGCTTTCTTT.

This clone came up a few times. This sequence joins TRBV29-1 and TRBJ1-1, with D uncertain. With 3 bases removed from V and 2 bases from J, the gap between germline ends came to 4 bases. Germline lookup yields CDR1 SQVTM and CDR2 ANQGSEA. The CDR3 is 11 residues long. The CDR3 coding sequence is TGCAGCGTTGACTATAACACTGAAGCTTTCTTT. Its translation is CSVDYNTEAFF. Full variable domain (outside the CDR3, taken from reference TRBV29-1 and TRBJ1-1): SAVISQKPSRDICQRGTSLTIQCQVDSQVTMMFWYRQQPGQSLTLIATANQGSEATYESGFVIDKFPISRPNLTFSTLTVSNMSPEDSSIYLCSVDYNTEAFFGQGTRLTVV.

The V gene is TRBV4-2, the J gene TRBJ1-2, with no clear D. The V gene's germline CDR1 is LGHNA and CDR2 YNFKEQ. The CDR3 spans 15 residues. The ends were cut back, 1 base at V and 12 bases at J, with 21 bases in the middle. The CDR3 sequence is CASSQGVTMATGDTF. The CDR3, as DNA: TGTGCCAGCAGCCAAGGGGTGACTATGGCTACGGGTGACACCTTC.